These 6 T cell receptor beta chains share one sample of origin, sequenced in a study of blood T cell repertoires in COVID-19. Using immunoSEQ multiplex PCR, the repertoire was profiled, and TCRdb retains in-frame clones only, with some absent. Among about 340,000 clones listed, about nine tenths were seen once. The specimen sequenced was peripheral blood. All receptors derive from a woman aged 50 to 65 with COVID-19, enrolled during active disease.

The chain uses TRBV5-1 and TRBJ2-7, with D possibly matching TRBD2 (6 bases). The V gene lost 4 bases and the J gene lost 2 bases, with 19 bases spanning the gap. Germline CDR1 SGHRS, CDR2 YFSETQ. This CDR3 comprises 16 residues. In DNA, the CDR3 is TGCGCCAGCAGCGAGTTCGGGGGTGTTTCTACCTACGAGCAGTACTTC. Its translation: CASSEFGGVSTYEQYF.

The rearrangement uses TRBV11-2 and TRBJ1-1; TRBD1 might be the D (6 bases). The CDR3 is 15 residues long. Germline lookup yields CDR1 SGHAT and CDR2 FQNNGV. Trimming removed 2 bases at V and 5 bases at J, with 15 bases between. The CDR3, as DNA: TGTGCCAGCAGCTTACACAGGGCTTCGGGGACTGAAGCTTTCTTT. The encoded protein is CASSLHRASGTEAFF. The complete variable domain, with remaining parts taken from reference TRBV11-2 and TRBJ1-1, reads EAGVAQSPRYKIIEKRQSVAFWCNPISGHATLYWYQQILGQGPKLLIQFQNNGVVDDSQLPKDRFSAERLKGVDSTLKIQPAKLEDSAVYLCASSLHRASGTEAFFGQGTRLTVV.

The chain links TRBV4-3 to TRBJ2-1, with a tentative D call TRBD1 (6 bases). The V gene's germline CDR1 is LGHNA and CDR2 YSLEER. The CDR3 length is 12 residues. Trimming pared 0 bases from V and 13 bases from J, leaving 10 bases between. The chain's CDR3 is CASSQDGTLQFF. The DNA for the CDR3 is TGCGCCAGCAGCCAAGATGGGACACTTCAGTTCTTC.

The chain recombines TRBV18 with TRBJ1-1; D is possibly TRBD1 (5 bases). CDR3 length: 13 residues. In germline, CDR1 is KGHSH, CDR2 LQKENI. V was pared by 6 bases and J by 4 bases, with 12 bases between. The CDR3 sequence is CASSHDRSTEAFF. Here the CDR3 DNA reads TGTGCCAGCTCTCACGACAGATCCACTGAAGCTTTCTTT.

The chain joins TRBV5-1 to TRBJ2-5, with TRBD1 matching over 9 bases. The germline V gene encodes CDR1 SGHRS and CDR2 YFSETQ. The CDR3 totals 14 residues. The trim removed 7 bases at V and 5 bases at J, leaving 9 bases unmatched. CDR3 DNA sequence: TGCGCCAGCGCTCGGGACAGGGCTCGTGAGACCCAGTACTTC. Translated, it gives CASARDRARETQYF.

The rearrangement links TRBV3-1 (or the pseudogene TRBV3-2) to TRBJ1-3, with D maybe TRBD1 (5 bases). Trimming removed 4 bases at V and 0 bases at J, with 16 bases between. This CDR3 contains 17 residues. CDR1 and CDR2 (germline): LGHDT, YNNKEL (reference sequence). The CDR3 DNA reads TGTGCCAGCAGCCGCCCGGAAGGACACTTCTCTGGAAACACCATATATTTT. It specifies CASSRPEGHFSGNTIYF.